This TCR beta chain was documented in a study of blood T cell repertoires in COVID-19. The CDR3 runs 14 residues. CDR1 SGHRS and CDR2 YFSETQ come from the germline V gene. V shed 0 bases and J shed 10 bases, with 16 bases lying between them. Measured with immunoSEQ multiplex PCR; TCRdb has only the in-frame clones, and not every one. This sample has about 100,000 clones, with about nine tenths found just once. The TCR sequence derives from a man aged 50-59 years with acute or convalescent COVID-19. This rearrangement joins TRBV5-1 to TRBJ1-1, with D possibly TRBD1 on 6 matching bases. The specimen was peripheral blood. The CDR3 reads CASSLDQGSEPAFF. The CDR3 DNA sequence: TGCGCCAGCAGCTTGGATCAGGGGTCGGAGCCAGCTTTCTTT.